The sequence of this TCR beta chain was determined in a study of T cells in Graves' hyperthyroidism and ophthalmopathy (dated by TCRdb to between 2019 and 2020). For context, the study as a whole: Peripheral blood was sampled at the time of initial diagnosis, prior to any treatment. TCR V-J signatures able to tell the groups apart were searched for in a discovery cohort of about a hundred patients, of whom around 42 had Graves' ophthalmopathy and around 58 had stable Graves' hyperthyroidism. In addition, the study compared T-cell repertoires in thyroid tissue and in blood from roughly 6 Graves' hyperthyroidism patients. Once sampling was done, hyperthyroidism patients were given methimazole at a starting dose of 30 mg daily, whereas ophthalmopathy patients were given high-dose intravenous methylprednisolone. According to the paper, TCR Vbeta CDR3 sequencing was carried out on 135 peripheral blood samples, which came from approximately 41 ophthalmopathy, roughly 75 hyperthyroidism and roughly 17 progressor patients. The 95 to 100 discovery patients were randomly divided into training and test sets at a 7:3 ratio. Whether ophthalmopathy could be predicted prospectively was tested in an independent validation cohort made up of 18 to 20 hyperthyroidism patients plus 17 patients who later progressed to ophthalmopathy.

Ophthalmopathy patients had moderately to severely active disease, with a Clinical Activity Score of 3 or more, a NOSPECS grade of 4 or more, and a disease duration of less than 3 months. The study excluded patients with uncontrolled infections, other autoimmune diseases, pregnancy or lactation. Diagnoses relied on clinical symptoms, serum thyroxine and TRAb, thyroid ultrasound and orbital computed tomography. PBMCs were separated from 8 to 10 ml of fresh peripheral blood using Ficoll-Paque density gradient centrifugation. Total RNA was extracted using Trizol reagent, and RNA quality was assessed on an Agilent 2100 Bioanalyzer. Taken from the germline V gene, the CDR1 and CDR2 loops are SQVTM and ANQGSEA. V is pared back by 5 bases and J by 4 bases, with 11 bases lying between the germline termini. From its cysteine to its phenylalanine, the CDR3 spans 12 amino acids. CDR3 DNA only is kept here, 36 bases in frame from base 1.

TCR beta CDR3 regions were amplified from RNA transcripts. The first round of RT-PCR for the TCR CDR3 was performed with the HTBI primer set and the Qiagen OneStep RT-PCR kit. Libraries were constructed in a second round of multiplex PCR, after which size selection and purification were carried out. The libraries were sequenced on an Illumina HiSeq2000 using paired-end 100 bp reads. Per the original workflow: SOAPnuke was used to process the raw data, removing reads that contained adapters or uncalled bases, had a mean Phred below 15, or lacked an exact match to the constant primer or identifier. High-quality paired reads were merged with COPE v1.2.5, and unique nucleotide sequences were defined as clonotypes. MiTCR v1.1 was used to align the clonotypes against IMGT TRBV, TRBD and TRBJ reference segments. The analysis included only V-J combinations with a frequency above 0.0001, which together covered around 99% of the repertoires. The TCS score was defined as F50 (clonal expansion) divided by E x V (chaos), with BLOSUM62-based TCRdist calculated between CDR3 peptides within each V-J. Welch's t-statistics and random forest reduced several hundred V-J features to 10 to 15, which were used in a naive Bayes classifier (R e1071). The raw public reads went through TCRdb reprocessing: fastp at Q25, MiXCR clone calling, in-frame beta chains kept. CDR3 protein sequences are deduplicated, and each keeps its most common genes and DNA. The V and J calls, along with clone size, are taken from TCRdb and not from the paper's own processing. This sample holds about 480,000 distinct CDR3 sequences; roughly 22% were observed only once. 45% to 55% of the sample belongs to the ten largest clones.

Summary of the overall study and its limitations: Sample size was not statistically predetermined, and blinding of investigators to group allocation was not performed. In validation, the model predicted progression to ophthalmopathy with approximately 71% sensitivity and 72.22% specificity, a median of around 6.6 months before onset. A 13 V-J signature model separated ophthalmopathy from stable hyperthyroidism, with around 91% sensitivity and about 81% specificity in cross-validation and 80%/75% in testing. Most expanded thyroid clonotypes (frequency above 0.001) were also detected in blood, a finding suggesting that blood repertoires may reflect thyroid immune responses.

This clonotype came up many times. The antigen it recognizes is unknown. Within one base of it there is no much larger clone, and no base qualities were kept. Sequenced material: blood. In this chain, TRBV29-1 is recombined with TRBJ1-1; possibly the D gene is TRBD1, per 5 matching bases. The sequence came from a woman between 65 and 79 years old with Graves' ophthalmopathy. The bases are TGCAGCGTTCAGGGTGGGGGCACTGAAGCTTTCTTT. Translated, it gives CSVQGGGTEAFF. The variable domain in full, with residues beyond the CDR3 obtained from the reference TRBV29-1 and TRBJ1-1 genes, is SAVISQKPSRDICQRGTSLTIQCQVDSQVTMMFWYRQQPGQSLTLIATANQGSEATYESGFVIDKFPISRPNLTFSTLTVSNMSPEDSSIYLCSVQGGGTEAFFGQGTRLTVV.